The 12 T cell receptor beta chains reported below all come from one sample, sequenced in a study of T cells in Graves' hyperthyroidism and ophthalmopathy. TCR beta CDR3 sequences were amplified from RNA transcripts. First-round RT-PCR with HTBI primers amplified the TCR CDR3 region. TCRdb re-analysed the multiplex PCR reads in MiXCR, keeping a single row per CDR3 protein. The sample has approximately 400,000 distinct CDR3 sequences; about 14% are singletons. Material for sequencing was blood. The receptor source for this set is a woman in her sixties or seventies with Graves' hyperthyroidism.

V gene TRBV19 combines with J gene TRBJ1-2; D ambiguous. Trimming removed 6 bases from V and 4 bases from J, with 9 bases in between. CDR1 and CDR2 from the germline V gene are LNHDA and SQIVND (reference sequence). The length of the CDR3 is 12 residues. CDR3 nucleotide sequence: TGTGCCAGTAGAAGGGAGTCCTATGGCTACACCTTC. Translated, it gives CASRRESYGYTF.

In this sample, this clonotype turned up many times. The chain uses TRBV2 and TRBJ1-1; possibly TRBD1 for D (6 bases). The CDR3 has 14 amino acids. In germline, CDR1 is SNHLY, CDR2 FYNNEI. Trimming cost V 5 bases and J 1 base, with 11 bases left between them. Written as DNA, the CDR3 is TGTGCCAGCAGTAGAGACAGGTCGAACACTGAAGCTTTCTTT. Its protein is CASSRDRSNTEAFF.

The table lists this clonotype with many counts. The J gene is TRBJ2-1, the V gene TRBV11-2; 7 positions agree with TRBD1. The CDR3 has 15 residues. Per germline, CDR1 SGHAT and CDR2 FQNNGV. Germline trimming cut 2 bases from V and 2 bases from J; bases unmatched to any gene: 3. The CDR3 region has the DNA TGTGCCAGCAGCTTACGGGACAGCACCTACAATGAGCAGTTCTTC. The encoded protein is CASSLRDSTYNEQFF. Variable domain in full (rest from reference TRBV11-2 and TRBJ2-1): EAGVAQSPRYKIIEKRQSVAFWCNPISGHATLYWYQQILGQGPKLLIQFQNNGVVDDSQLPKDRFSAERLKGVDSTLKIQPAKLEDSAVYLCASSLRDSTYNEQFFGPGTRLTVL.

This clonotype was detected many times. The rearrangement uses TRBV3-1 and TRBJ2-7; 10 nucleotides agree with TRBD2. After removal of 3 bases from V and 6 bases from J, the junction contained 17 bases not matched to a gene. Per germline, CDR1 LGHDT and CDR2 YNNKEL (reference sequence). The CDR3 is 18 amino acids. The CDR3 region is CASSHSGSSGRQSSEQYF. The DNA of the CDR3 is TGTGCCAGCAGCCATTCCGGTTCTAGCGGGAGACAATCCAGCGAGCAGTACTTC.

The chain carries TRBV5-1 and TRBJ2-3, with TRBD2 matching 11 bases. CDR3 length: 16 residues. With V trimmed by 6 bases and J by 0 bases, 6 bases remained unmatched. The germline CDR1 and CDR2 sequences are SGHRS and YFSETQ. The CDR3 is CASNRGLAGSTDTQYF. The CDR3 bases are TGCGCCAGCAACCGAGGACTAGCGGGCAGCACAGATACGCAGTATTTT.

This clonotype turned up a few times. At one of its ends the junction is not consistent with the germline gene, which may arise from a read error. The chain combines TRBV4-1 with TRBJ1-4; D may be TRBD1 (5 bases). In germline, CDR1 is MGHRA, CDR2 YSYEKL. This CDR3 is built from 16 residues. This CDR3 reads CTSSQAQTATNEKLFF. CDR3 bases: TGCACCAGCAGCCAAGCCCAGACAGCAACTAATGAAAAACTGTTTTTT.

This clonotype was detected many times. The gene calls are TRBV2 and TRBJ2-5, with D possibly being TRBD2 (5 bases). The CDR3 has 17 residues. CDR1 is SNHLY and CDR2 is FYNNEI in the germline V gene. V dropped 6 bases and J dropped 2 bases, with 22 bases sitting between them. The CDR3 loop reads CASRPRLGSEGQETQYF. As DNA, the CDR3 is TGTGCCAGCAGACCCCGACTTGGGTCAGAGGGACAAGAGACCCAGTACTTC.

The V call is TRBV11-2, the J call TRBJ2-1, with 8 bases lining up with TRBD1. The germline V gene has CDR1 SGHAT and CDR2 FQNNGV. The CDR3 spans 14 residues. Trimming took 0 bases from V and 12 from J; bases not matched to a gene: 7. The CDR3 spells CASSLEAGGGGQFF. Written as DNA, the CDR3 is TGTGCCAGCAGCTTAGAGGCAGGGGGCGGTGGGCAGTTCTTC.

This clonotype has only a few counts. A much larger clonotype is one base distant, so this may be a read error. The chain combines TRBV6-5 with TRBJ1-1; D gene ambiguous. Trimming shortened V by 1 base and J by 10 bases, and 13 bases separated the two germline ends. Germline V gives CDR1 MNHEY, CDR2 SVGAGI. The CDR3 covers 13 residues. As DNA, the CDR3 is TGTGCCAGCAGTTACTTCGGCAGAGAGCTAGCTTTCTTT. It encodes CASSYFGRELAFF.

This chain links TRBV5-4 with TRBJ2-1; D ambiguous. Trimming stripped 6 bases from V and 3 bases from J, with 13 bases between. Germline assignment: CDR1 SGHNT and CDR2 YYREEE (reference sequence). The CDR3 contains 14 residues. CDR3 residues: CASILSQFYNEQFF. CDR3 sequence (DNA): TGTGCCAGCATCCTGAGCCAGTTCTACAATGAGCAGTTCTTC. The full variable domain, with the rest looked up from reference TRBV5-4 and TRBJ2-1, is ETGVTQSPTHLIKTRGQQVTLRCSSQSGHNTVSWYQQALGQGPQFIFQYYREEENGRGNFPPRFSGLQFPNYSSELNVNALELDDSALYLCASILSQFYNEQFFGPGTRLTVL.

A few counts support this clonotype. A read error may be the cause here, since a much bigger clone is one base away. V and J are TRBV20-1 and TRBJ1-5, with D maybe TRBD1 (6 bases). The DNA matches TRBJ2-3 better at its end, which makes the J call doubtful. The V gene's germline CDR1 is DFQATT and CDR2 SNEGSKA (reference sequence). This CDR3 has 13 residues. CDR3 nucleotides: TGCAGTGCTATGAACAGGGACGATCAGCCCCAGTATTTT. Translation gives CSAMNRDDQPQYF.

This clonotype was seen once. V is TRBV2 and J is TRBJ2-7, with 10 bases identical to TRBD2. The V segment lost 8 bases and the J segment 5 bases; nucleotides outside the gene matches: 9. Looked up from germline, CDR1 is SNHLY and CDR2 is FYNNEI. The CDR3 consists of 14 residues. CDR3 amino acids: CASAALAGVNEQYF. The CDR3 coding sequence is TGTGCCAGCGCCGCCCTAGCGGGAGTCAACGAGCAGTACTTC.